This T cell receptor (beta chain) was recovered during a study of metastatic and nonmetastatic thyroid tumors. The overall study: Repertoires from malignant and benign thyroid patients were compared across blood and tumor or nodule tissue.

Study-wide findings and caveats: Across blood and tumor, TCR beta diversity in malignant thyroid tumors was reportedly significantly higher than in benign nodules.

The authors' processing: A classifier of distant metastasis in papillary thyroid cancer was built from CDR3 differences (across clinicopathological groups). MiXCR reprocessed the PCR reads for TCRdb. TCRdb's processing, not the authors' own work, is the source of the V and J calls. The sample contains around 17,000 clones, roughly 22% of which appear only once. The CDR3 has 12 amino acids. V was pared by 3 bases and J by 1 base, with 4 bases between. Germline V gene data show CDR1 as LNHDA and CDR2 as SQIVND (reference sequence). Patients were all untreated before their thyroid surgery. As to this clone: Its specificity is unknown. This CDR3 is also generated by other DNA sequences in the sample.

This receptor was taken from a female donor with papillary thyroid cancer or a benign thyroid nodule (not recorded which). Some clones in this sample may be carry-over from other donors' samples. The chain links TRBV19 to TRBJ2-7; D remains ambiguous. The sample taken for sequencing was adjacent normal tissue. CDR3 coding DNA: TGTGCCAGTAGTATGGTTTCCTACGAGCAGTACTTC. Protein sequence: CASSMVSYEQYF.